The 15 T cell receptor beta chains given below trace back to one sample, sequenced in a study of shared clonotypes between healthy human individuals. Sequencing used immunoSEQ multiplex PCR; TCRdb keeps in-frame clones, though not all of them. The data hold over a million clones, with about 74% observed a single time. The sample was memory CD4+ T cells sorted from blood. Subset specified: CD45RA-negative fraction. Source of these receptors: a man between 18 and 35 years old in good health.

This rearrangement joins TRBV18 to TRBJ2-1; 10 bases agree with TRBD2. The V gene end was trimmed by 3 bases and the J gene end by 9 bases; junction bases not matched to a gene: 14. CDR3 length equals 17 residues. CDR1 and CDR2 from the germline V gene are KGHSH and LQKENI. The CDR3 DNA sequence: TGTGCCAGCTCACCCCCTAGCGGGGGCTCCGTTTTAGTTGAGCAGTTCTTC. Encoded protein: CASSPPSGGSVLVEQFF.

The gene calls are TRBV7-9 and TRBJ2-5; TRBD2 agrees at 9 bases. The V gene end was trimmed by 6 bases and the J gene end by 5 bases; junction bases not matched to a gene: 10. The CDR3 is 15 amino acids. The germline V gene has CDR1 SEHNR and CDR2 FQNEAQ (reference sequence). CDR3 in amino acids: CASRKAGTSRETQYF. The CDR3 DNA follows: TGTGCCAGCAGGAAAGCGGGGACTAGCCGGGAGACCCAGTACTTC.

This chain connects TRBV6-1 to TRBJ2-1; D remains unclear. Trimming took 6 bases from V and 9 from J, leaving 12 bases between them. The CDR3 runs to 12 residues. Germline V gene data show CDR1 as MNHNS and CDR2 as SASEGT. This CDR3 is CASSGRWTEQFF. CDR3 nucleotide sequence: TGTGCCAGCAGCGGGCGGTGGACTGAGCAGTTCTTC.

This clone is a singleton in its sample. The V gene is TRBV28, the J gene TRBJ1-6, with 7 bases matching TRBD1. The V and J ends lost 0 bases and 0 bases, in that order; junction bases with no gene match: 2. The CDR3 runs 17 residues. CDR1 MDHEN and CDR2 SYDVKM come from the germline V gene. The CDR3 bases are TGTGCCAGCAGTTTATGGGACAGGAGCTCCTATAATTCACCCCTCCACTTT. Its protein is CASSLWDRSSYNSPLHF.

The chain has TRBV7-3 and TRBJ2-3; 9 bases agree with TRBD2. Germline values: CDR1 SGHTA, CDR2 FQGTGA. V was clipped by 2 bases and J by 6 bases; unmatched bases: 21. The CDR3 consists of 20 residues. The DNA for the CDR3 is TGTGCCAGCAGCTTACAACCCCACACAGGTAGCGGGGGCCTAGCGGATACGCAGTATTTT. Translated, it gives CASSLQPHTGSGGLADTQYF.

The rearrangement links TRBV21-1 to TRBJ1-5. TRBV21-1 is recorded as a pseudogene. The length of the CDR3 is 16 residues. Here the CDR3 reads CASSGTREDSNQPQHF. CDR3 DNA: TGTGCCAGCAGCGGCACGAGAGAGGACAGCAATCAGCCCCAGCATTTT.

This clone has just a few counts. The chain links TRBV7-2 to TRBJ1-2; D gene uncertain. CDR3 length: 12 amino acids. Germline V gene lookup returns CDR1 SGHTA and CDR2 FQGNSA. The V and J ends lost 4 bases and 7 bases respectively, with 10 bases between them. CDR3 DNA: TGTGCCAGCAGCTCCCTCAGGAGTGGCTACACCTTC. Protein sequence: CASSSLRSGYTF.

This rearrangement joins TRBV4-3 to TRBJ2-5; 7 bases are a match to TRBD1. Germline assignment: CDR1 LGHNA and CDR2 YSLEER. V shed 0 bases and J 4 bases; nucleotides not matched to a gene: 17. The CDR3 is 19 amino acids. CDR3 loop: CASSQDDPIRGPVVETQYF. The CDR3 bases are TGCGCCAGCAGCCAAGACGATCCTATTAGGGGGCCGGTTGTAGAGACCCAGTACTTC.

Comments on this clone: This sequence may be a read error, since a much larger clone differs from it by one base. The rearrangement uses TRBV11-2 and TRBJ1-6; 9 nucleotides agree with TRBD1. This CDR3 is 17 amino acids long. Per the germline V gene, CDR1 is SGHAT and CDR2 is FQNNGV. CDR3 sequence: CASSLDSDRGYISPLRF. CDR3 in DNA: TGTGCCAGCAGCTTAGATTCGGACAGGGGTTATATTTCACCCCTCCGCTTT.

This clone was picked up one time. The genes are TRBV9 and TRBJ1-4, with a weak D call TRBD1 (5 bases). V shed 3 bases and J shed 4 bases, with 13 bases lying between them. Germline CDR1 and CDR2: SGDLS and YYNGEE. The CDR3 is 15 residues long. CDR3 loop: CASSDLGRGNEKLFF. DNA for the CDR3: TGTGCCAGCAGCGACCTGGGGAGGGGTAATGAAAAACTGTTTTTT. The whole variable domain, remainder taken from reference TRBV9 and TRBJ1-4, is DSGVTQTPKHLITATGQRVTLRCSPRSGDLSVYWYQQSLDQGLQFLIQYYNGEERAKGNILERFSAQQFPDLHSELNLSSLELGDSALYFCASSDLGRGNEKLFFGSGTQLSVL.

The chain combines TRBV4-1 with TRBJ1-2; tentatively, D is TRBD1 (6 bases). V was cut by 4 bases and J by 2 bases, with 14 bases left in between. CDR3 length equals 15 residues. The germline CDR1 and CDR2 sequences are MGHRA and YSYEKL. The CDR3 loop is CASSPGAGLNYGYTF. In DNA form, the CDR3 reads TGCGCCAGCAGCCCGGGGGCAGGGCTAAACTATGGCTACACCTTC.

The V and J genes are TRBV7-2 and TRBJ2-4, with D possibly matching TRBD2 (5 bases). This CDR3 comprises 15 residues. Germline CDR1 is SGHTA and CDR2 is FQGNSA. The V and J ends lost 3 bases and 12 bases respectively, with 21 bases between them. The CDR3 loop is CASSLTGQDSSAQYF. DNA of the CDR3: TGTGCCAGCAGCTTGACCGGGCAGGACTCATCCGCTCAGTACTTC.

This rearrangement joins TRBV4-1 to TRBJ2-1, with 12 nucleotides matching TRBD2. With V trimmed by 4 bases and J by 0 bases, 7 bases remained unmatched. Germline CDR1 MGHRA, CDR2 YSYEKL. This CDR3 comprises 18 residues. This CDR3 is CASSPRLAGGPSYNEQFF. The CDR3 region has the DNA TGCGCCAGCAGCCCACGCCTAGCGGGAGGGCCCTCCTACAATGAGCAGTTCTTC.

The table lists this clone with many counts. V usage is TRBV30 and J usage is TRBJ2-7; 9 bases align to TRBD2. Germline values: CDR1 GTSNPN, CDR2 SVGIG (reference sequence). With 2 bases clipped from V and 7 bases from J, the junction kept 15 bases outside the gene matches. The CDR3 is made up of 16 amino acids. The CDR3 DNA sequence: TGTGCCTGGAGTACCTGGACCGGGACTAGCCGCGAGGAGCAGTACTTC. It yields the protein CAWSTWTGTSREEQYF.

In its sample, this clone was seen a few times. The genes are TRBV20-1 and TRBJ1-2; D remains ambiguous. Trimming removed 6 bases from V and 8 bases from J, with 13 bases in between. The germline gives CDR1 DFQATT, CDR2 SNEGSKA (reference sequence). The CDR3 has 11 amino acids. As DNA, the CDR3 is TGCAGTGCACCGCTCAGAGGCGGCTACACCTTC. This gives the protein CSAPLRGGYTF.